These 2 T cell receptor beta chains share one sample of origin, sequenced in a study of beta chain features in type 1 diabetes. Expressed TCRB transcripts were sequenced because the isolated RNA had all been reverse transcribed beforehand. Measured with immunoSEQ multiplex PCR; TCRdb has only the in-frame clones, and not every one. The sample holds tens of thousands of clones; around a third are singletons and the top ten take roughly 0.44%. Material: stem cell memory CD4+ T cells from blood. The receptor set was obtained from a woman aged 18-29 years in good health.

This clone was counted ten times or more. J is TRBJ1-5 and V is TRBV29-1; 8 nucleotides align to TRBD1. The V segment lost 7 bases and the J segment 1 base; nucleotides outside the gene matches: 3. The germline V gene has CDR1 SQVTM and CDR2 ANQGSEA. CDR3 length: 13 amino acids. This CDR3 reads CSAGQGSNQPQHF. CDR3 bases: TGCAGCGCAGGACAGGGAAGCAATCAGCCCCAGCATTTT.

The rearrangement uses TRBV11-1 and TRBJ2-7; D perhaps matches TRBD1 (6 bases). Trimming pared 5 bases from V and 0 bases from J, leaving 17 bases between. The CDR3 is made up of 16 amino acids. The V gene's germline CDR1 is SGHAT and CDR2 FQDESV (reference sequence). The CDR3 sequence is CASSPWRTVNSYEQYF. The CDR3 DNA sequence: TGTGCCAGCAGCCCATGGAGGACAGTGAACTCCTACGAGCAGTACTTC.